This T cell receptor beta chain was sequenced during a study of T cells in Graves' hyperthyroidism and ophthalmopathy. From RNA transcripts, TCR beta CDR3 regions were amplified. Researchers ran a first-round RT-PCR on the TCR CDR3 using the HTBI primer set. TCRdb fed the multiplex PCR reads into MiXCR, producing one record per CDR3 protein. The table has approximately 640,000 distinct CDR3 sequences, 15% to 20% seen once. Trimming removed 4 bases at V and 4 bases at J, with 14 bases between. Germline V gene sequence: CDR1 SGHDT, CDR2 YYEEEE. CDR3 length equals 14 residues. Overall study results and limits: Most expanded thyroid clonotypes above 0.001 also appeared in blood. Before onset, ophthalmopathy was predicted by the model a median approximately 6.6 months earlier.

Diagnosis relied on clinical symptoms, serum thyroxine and TRAb, thyroid ultrasound and orbital computed tomography. There are many counts of this clonotype. Its antigen is not known. The genes are TRBV5-6 and TRBJ1-2; perhaps TRBD1 as D (5 bases). This receptor was obtained from a man aged 50 to 60 with Graves' hyperthyroidism. Sequencing was carried out using blood. CDR3 sequence reads: CASSPTTATYGYTF. Written as DNA, the CDR3 is TGTGCCAGCAGCCCTACGACAGCAACCTATGGCTACACCTTC.